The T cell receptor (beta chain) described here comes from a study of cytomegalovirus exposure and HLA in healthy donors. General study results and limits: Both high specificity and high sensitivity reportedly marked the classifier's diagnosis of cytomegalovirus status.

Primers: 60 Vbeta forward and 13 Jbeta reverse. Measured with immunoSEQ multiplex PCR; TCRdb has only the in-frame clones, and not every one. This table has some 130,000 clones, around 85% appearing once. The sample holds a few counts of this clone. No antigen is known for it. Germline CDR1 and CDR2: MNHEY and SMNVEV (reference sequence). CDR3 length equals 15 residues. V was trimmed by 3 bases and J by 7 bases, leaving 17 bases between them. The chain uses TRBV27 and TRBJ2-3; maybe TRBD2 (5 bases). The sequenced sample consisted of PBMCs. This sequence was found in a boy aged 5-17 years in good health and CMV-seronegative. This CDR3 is CASSFGLPSRYTQYF. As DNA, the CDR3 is TGTGCCAGCAGTTTCGGACTCCCGTCACGTTATACGCAGTATTTT.